This record looks at one T cell receptor (beta chain) sequence and its context. Genomic DNA from each subset was divided evenly over several immunoSEQ plates. TCRdb's copy holds only in-frame clones and misses some; the assay was immunoSEQ multiplex PCR. The table has some 1 million clones, about 76% seen once. Germline V gene data show CDR1 as SQVTM and CDR2 as ANQGSEA. This CDR3 contains 13 residues. V was trimmed by 4 bases and J by 1 base, leaving 10 bases between them. This entry belongs to a study of shared clonotypes between healthy human individuals. The TCR comes from a man aged 18 to 35 in good health. The chain combines TRBV29-1 with TRBJ1-1; weak D call: TRBD1 (5 bases). The sample consisted of memory CD4+ T cells sorted from blood. The subset is: CD45RA-negative fraction. The CDR3: CSVALTANTEAFF. CDR3 DNA sequence: TGCAGCGTTGCCCTGACAGCGAACACTGAAGCTTTCTTT.